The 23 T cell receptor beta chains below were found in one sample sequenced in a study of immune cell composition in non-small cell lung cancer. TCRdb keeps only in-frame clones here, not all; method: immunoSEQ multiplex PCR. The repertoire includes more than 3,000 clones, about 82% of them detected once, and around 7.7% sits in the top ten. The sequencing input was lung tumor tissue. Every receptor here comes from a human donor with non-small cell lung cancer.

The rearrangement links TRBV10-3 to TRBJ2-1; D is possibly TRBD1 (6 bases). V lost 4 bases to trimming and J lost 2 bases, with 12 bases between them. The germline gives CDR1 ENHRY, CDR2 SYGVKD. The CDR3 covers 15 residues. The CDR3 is CAISGQAPPYNEQFF. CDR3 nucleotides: TGTGCCATCAGTGGACAGGCCCCACCCTACAATGAGCAGTTCTTC.

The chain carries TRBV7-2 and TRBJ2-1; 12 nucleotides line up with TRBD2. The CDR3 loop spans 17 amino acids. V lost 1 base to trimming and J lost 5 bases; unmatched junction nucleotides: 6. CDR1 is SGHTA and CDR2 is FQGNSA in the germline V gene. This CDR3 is CASSLGTSGRRDNEQFF. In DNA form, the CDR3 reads TGTGCCAGCAGCTTAGGCACTAGCGGGAGGAGGGACAATGAGCAGTTCTTC.

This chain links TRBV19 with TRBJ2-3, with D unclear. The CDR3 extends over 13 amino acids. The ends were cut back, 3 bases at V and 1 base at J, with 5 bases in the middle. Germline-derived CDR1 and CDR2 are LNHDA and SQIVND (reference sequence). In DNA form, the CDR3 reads TGTGCCAGTAGTATGAGTGGCACAGATACGCAGTATTTT. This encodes CASSMSGTDTQYF.

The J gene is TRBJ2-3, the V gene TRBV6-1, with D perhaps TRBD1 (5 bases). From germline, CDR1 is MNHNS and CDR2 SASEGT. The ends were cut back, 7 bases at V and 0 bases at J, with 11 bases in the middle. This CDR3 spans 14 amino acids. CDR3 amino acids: CASTGLSSTDTQYF. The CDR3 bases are TGTGCCAGCACAGGGCTCTCTAGCACAGATACGCAGTATTTT.

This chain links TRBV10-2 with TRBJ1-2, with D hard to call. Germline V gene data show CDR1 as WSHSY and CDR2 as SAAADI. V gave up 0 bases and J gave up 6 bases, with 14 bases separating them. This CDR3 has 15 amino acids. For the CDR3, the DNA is TGCGCCAGCAGTGAGTCGAGGGTGGCAGACGATGGCTACACCTTC. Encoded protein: CASSESRVADDGYTF.

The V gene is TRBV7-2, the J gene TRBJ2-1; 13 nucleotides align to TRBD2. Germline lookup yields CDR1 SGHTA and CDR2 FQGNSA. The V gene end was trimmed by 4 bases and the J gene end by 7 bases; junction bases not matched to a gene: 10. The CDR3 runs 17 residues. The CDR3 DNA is TGTGCCAGCAGCTCCCGACCGGGACTAGCGGGACGGAATGAGCAGTTCTTC. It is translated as CASSSRPGLAGRNEQFF.

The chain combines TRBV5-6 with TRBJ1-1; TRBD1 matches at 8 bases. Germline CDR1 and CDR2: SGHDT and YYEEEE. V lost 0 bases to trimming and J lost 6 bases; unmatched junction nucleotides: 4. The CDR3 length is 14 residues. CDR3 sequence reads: CASSLGQGFSEAFF. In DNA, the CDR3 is TGTGCCAGCAGCTTGGGACAGGGGTTCTCTGAAGCTTTCTTT.

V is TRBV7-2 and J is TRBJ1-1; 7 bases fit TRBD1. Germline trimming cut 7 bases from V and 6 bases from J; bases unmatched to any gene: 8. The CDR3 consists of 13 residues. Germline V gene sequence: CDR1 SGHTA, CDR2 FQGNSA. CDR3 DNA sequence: TGTGCCAGCATCGACAGGGTGAAATCTGAAGCTTTCTTT. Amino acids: CASIDRVKSEAFF.

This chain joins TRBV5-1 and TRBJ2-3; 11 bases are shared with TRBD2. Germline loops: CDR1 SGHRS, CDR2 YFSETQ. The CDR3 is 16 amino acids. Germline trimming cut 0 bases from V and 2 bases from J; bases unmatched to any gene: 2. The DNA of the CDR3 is TGCGCCAGCAGCTTGGTAGCGGGAGGGGTCACAGATACGCAGTATTTT. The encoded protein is CASSLVAGGVTDTQYF. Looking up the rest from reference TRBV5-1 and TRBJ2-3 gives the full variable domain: KAGVTQTPRYLIKTRGQQVTLSCSPISGHRSVSWYQQTPGQGLQFLFEYFSETQRNKGNFPGRFSGRQFSNSRSEMNVSTLELGDSALYLCASSLVAGGVTDTQYFGPGTRLTVL.

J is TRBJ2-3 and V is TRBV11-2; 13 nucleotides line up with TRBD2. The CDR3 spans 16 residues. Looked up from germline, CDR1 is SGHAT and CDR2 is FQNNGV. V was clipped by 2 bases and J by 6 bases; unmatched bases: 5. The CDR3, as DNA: TGTGCCAGCAGCTTAACTAGCGGGGGGGCGCCGGATACGCAGTATTTT. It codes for CASSLTSGGAPDTQYF.

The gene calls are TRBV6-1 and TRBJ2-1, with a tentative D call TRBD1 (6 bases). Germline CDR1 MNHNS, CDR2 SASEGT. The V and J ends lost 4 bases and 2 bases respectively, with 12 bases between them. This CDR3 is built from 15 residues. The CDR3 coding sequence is TGTGCCAGCAGTGGGTTCAGGGGCGCCTACAATGAGCAGTTCTTC. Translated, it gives CASSGFRGAYNEQFF.

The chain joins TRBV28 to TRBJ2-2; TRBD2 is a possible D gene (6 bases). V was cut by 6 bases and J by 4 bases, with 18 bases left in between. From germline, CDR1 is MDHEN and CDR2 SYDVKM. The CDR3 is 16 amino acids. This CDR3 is CASRFRAGRRTGELFF. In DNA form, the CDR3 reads TGTGCCAGCAGATTTCGGGCAGGGAGGCGCACCGGGGAGCTGTTTTTT.

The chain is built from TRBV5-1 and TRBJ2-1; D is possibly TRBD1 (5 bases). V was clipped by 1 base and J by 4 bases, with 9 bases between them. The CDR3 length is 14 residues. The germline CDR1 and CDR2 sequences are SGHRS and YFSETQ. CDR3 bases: TGCGCCAGCAGCTTGACGACAGAGTACAATGAGCAGTTCTTC. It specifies CASSLTTEYNEQFF.

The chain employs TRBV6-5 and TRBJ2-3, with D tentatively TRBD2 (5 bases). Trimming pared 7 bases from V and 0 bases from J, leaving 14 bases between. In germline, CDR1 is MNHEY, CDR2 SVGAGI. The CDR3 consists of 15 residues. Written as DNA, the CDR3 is TGTGCCAGCACGCTTCGCGGGCCTAGCACAGATACGCAGTATTTT. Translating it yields CASTLRGPSTDTQYF.

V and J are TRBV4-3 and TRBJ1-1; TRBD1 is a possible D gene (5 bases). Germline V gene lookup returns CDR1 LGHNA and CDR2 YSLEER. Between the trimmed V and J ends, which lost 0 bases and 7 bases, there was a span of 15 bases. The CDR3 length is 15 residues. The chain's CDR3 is CASSQDQGGYGEAFF. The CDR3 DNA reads TGCGCCAGCAGCCAAGACCAGGGAGGGTATGGTGAAGCTTTCTTT.

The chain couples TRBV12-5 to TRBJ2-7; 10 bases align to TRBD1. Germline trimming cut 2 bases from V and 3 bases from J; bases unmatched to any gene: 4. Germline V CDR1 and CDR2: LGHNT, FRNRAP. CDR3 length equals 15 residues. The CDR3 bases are TGTGCTAGTGGTTTGCCCGGACAGGGGGTCTACGAGCAGTACTTC. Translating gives CASGLPGQGVYEQYF. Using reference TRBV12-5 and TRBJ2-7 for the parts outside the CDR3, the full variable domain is DARVTQTPRHKVTEMGQEVTMRCQPILGHNTVFWYRQTMMQGLELLAYFRNRAPLDDSGMPKDRFSAEMPDATLATLKIQPSEPRDSAVYFCASGLPGQGVYEQYFGPGTRLTVT.

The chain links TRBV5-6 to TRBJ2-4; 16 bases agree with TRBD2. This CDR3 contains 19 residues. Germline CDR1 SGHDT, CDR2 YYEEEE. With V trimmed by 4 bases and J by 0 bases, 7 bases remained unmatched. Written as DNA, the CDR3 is TGTGCCAGCAGCCCAACTGGGACTAGCGGGAGGGTAGCCAAAAACATTCAGTACTTC. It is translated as CASSPTGTSGRVAKNIQYF.

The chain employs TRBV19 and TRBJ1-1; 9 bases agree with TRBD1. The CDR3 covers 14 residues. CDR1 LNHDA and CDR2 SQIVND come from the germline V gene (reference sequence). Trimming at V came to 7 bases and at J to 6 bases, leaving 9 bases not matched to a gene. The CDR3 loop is CASNLGQGGAEAFF. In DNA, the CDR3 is TGTGCCAGTAACTTGGGACAGGGAGGCGCTGAAGCTTTCTTT.

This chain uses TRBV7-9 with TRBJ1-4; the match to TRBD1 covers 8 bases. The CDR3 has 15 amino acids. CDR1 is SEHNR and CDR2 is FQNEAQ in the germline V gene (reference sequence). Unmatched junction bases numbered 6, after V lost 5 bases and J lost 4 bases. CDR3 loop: CASSHGDRINEKLFF. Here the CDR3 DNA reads TGTGCCAGCAGCCATGGGGACAGGATTAATGAAAAACTGTTTTTT. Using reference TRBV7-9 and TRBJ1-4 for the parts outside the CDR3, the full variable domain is DTGVSQNPRHKITKRGQNVTFRCDPISEHNRLYWYRQTLGQGPEFLTYFQNEAQLEKSRLLSDRFSAERPKGSFSTLEIQRTEQGDSAMYLCASSHGDRINEKLFFGSGTQLSVL.

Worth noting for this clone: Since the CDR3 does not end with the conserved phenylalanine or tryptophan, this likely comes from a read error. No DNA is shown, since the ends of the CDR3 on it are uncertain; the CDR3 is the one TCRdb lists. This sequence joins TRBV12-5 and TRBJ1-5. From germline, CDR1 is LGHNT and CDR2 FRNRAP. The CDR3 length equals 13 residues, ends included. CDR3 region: CASGLGTFGTTAR.

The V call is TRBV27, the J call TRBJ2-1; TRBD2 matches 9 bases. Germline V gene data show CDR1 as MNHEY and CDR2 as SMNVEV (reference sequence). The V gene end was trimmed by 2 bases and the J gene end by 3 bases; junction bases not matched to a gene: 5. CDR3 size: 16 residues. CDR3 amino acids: CASSLGAGGFYNEQFF. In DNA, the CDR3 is TGTGCCAGCAGTTTAGGGGCGGGAGGGTTCTACAATGAGCAGTTCTTC.

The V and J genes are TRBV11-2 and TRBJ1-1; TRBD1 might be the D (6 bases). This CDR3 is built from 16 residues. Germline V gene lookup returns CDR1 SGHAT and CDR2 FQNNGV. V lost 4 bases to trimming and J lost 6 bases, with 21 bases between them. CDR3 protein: CASSSENRVSFPEAFF. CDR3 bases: TGTGCCAGCAGCTCCGAAAACAGGGTTAGTTTTCCTGAAGCTTTCTTT.

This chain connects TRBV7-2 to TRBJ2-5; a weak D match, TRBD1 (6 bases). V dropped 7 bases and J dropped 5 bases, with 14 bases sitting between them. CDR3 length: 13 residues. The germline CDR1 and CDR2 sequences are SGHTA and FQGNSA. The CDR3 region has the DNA TGTGCCAGCACAATAAGGGGGAGCGAGACCCAGTACTTC. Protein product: CASTIRGSETQYF.